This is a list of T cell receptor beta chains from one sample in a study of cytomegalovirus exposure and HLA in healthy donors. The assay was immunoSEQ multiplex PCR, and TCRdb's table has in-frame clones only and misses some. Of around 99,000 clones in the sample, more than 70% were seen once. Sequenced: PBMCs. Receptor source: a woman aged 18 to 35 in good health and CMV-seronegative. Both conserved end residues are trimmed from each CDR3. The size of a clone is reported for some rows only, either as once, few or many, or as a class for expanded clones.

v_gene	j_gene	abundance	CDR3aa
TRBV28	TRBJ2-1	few	ASYTGTSRLGEQF
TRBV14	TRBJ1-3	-	ASSQGGFSGNTIY
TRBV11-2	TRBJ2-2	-	ASSLDWRENTGELF
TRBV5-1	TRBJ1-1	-	ASSLGPGGNTEAF
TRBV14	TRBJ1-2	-	ASSSKAGDYGYT
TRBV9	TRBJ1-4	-	ASSVGGGANEKLF
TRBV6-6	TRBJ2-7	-	ASSSTGGVTYEQY
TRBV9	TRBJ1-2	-	ASSVFSSGGYGYT
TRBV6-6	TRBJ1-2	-	ASSYAGGYYGYT
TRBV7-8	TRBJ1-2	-	ASSPADFYGYT
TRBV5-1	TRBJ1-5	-	ASRPDSYSNQPQH
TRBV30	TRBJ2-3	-	AWSEIAGNEQY
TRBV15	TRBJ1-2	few	ATSREGTGKYGYT
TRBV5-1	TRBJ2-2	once	ASSHGDTGELF
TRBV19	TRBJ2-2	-	ASSGWGQGITGELF
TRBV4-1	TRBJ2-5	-	ASSQPRGTQY
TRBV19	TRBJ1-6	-	ASSIAQNSPLH
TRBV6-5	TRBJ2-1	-	ASSPRTTYNEQF
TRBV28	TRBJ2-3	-	ASSLSRGLRTQY
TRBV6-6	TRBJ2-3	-	ASSTTRATDTQY
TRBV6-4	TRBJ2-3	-	ASSQAGDAADTQY
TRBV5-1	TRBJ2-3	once	ASSLVWTVASSTDTQY
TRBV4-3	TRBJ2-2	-	ASSQEVDFTGELF
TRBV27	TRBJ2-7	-	ASSFSGGLREQY
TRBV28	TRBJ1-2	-	APRTGGGGGYT
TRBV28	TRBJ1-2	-	ASSLRAGINYGYT
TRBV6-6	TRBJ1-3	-	ASSYQGENYGNTIY
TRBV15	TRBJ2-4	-	ATSRGRLAGQNIQY